This T cell receptor (beta chain) emerged from a study of T cells in localized non-small cell lung cancer. Clones were read by immunoSEQ multiplex PCR, and TCRdb kept only the in-frame ones, dropping some. This sample carries 15,000 or so clones, 70% to 90% of them seen once, and the ten largest clones take approximately 23%. The junction had 6 bases not matched to a gene; V was cut back by 1 base and J by 0 bases. The CDR3 is 17 amino acids. Looked up from germline, CDR1 is SGHTA and CDR2 is FQGNSA. The clonotype comes from a male donor aged 60 or over with stage I lung adenocarcinoma. The sample consisted of peripheral blood, taken before any cancer treatment. The chain has TRBV7-2 and TRBJ1-5; 7 nucleotides match TRBD1. The CDR3 DNA follows: TGTGCCAGCAGCTTAGGCCCAGGGGGGGATAGCAATCAGCCCCAGCATTTT. Translated, it gives CASSLGPGGDSNQPQHF.